This T cell receptor beta chain was recovered during a study of blood T cell repertoires in COVID-19. Study summary: Researchers got acute and convalescent COVID-19 samples from the United States, Italy and Spain. From T cells, B-cell-depleted T cells, or PBMCs came the material, which was cDNA or gDNA.

The authors' processing: The authors estimated nucleated cell counts from reference gene primer amplification. This table comes from immunoSEQ multiplex PCR, and its TCRdb copy is limited to in-frame clones, with some not included. Clone size and the V and J calls come from that table; the DNA yielded D and trimming. The data contain 250,000 to 350,000 clones, 86% of them singletons. Per germline, CDR1 LNHDA and CDR2 SQIVND (reference sequence). The CDR3 sequence is 13 residues long. Trimming pared 4 bases from V and 4 bases from J, leaving 11 bases between. The chain couples TRBV19 to TRBJ2-7; D may be TRBD1 (6 bases). What was sequenced was peripheral blood. The clonotype comes from a woman between 45 and 60 years old with acute or convalescent COVID-19. In nucleotides, the CDR3 is TGTGCCAGTAGTAAGGGGGTTCGTTACGAGCAGTACTTC. Encoded protein: CASSKGVRYEQYF.